This is a list of T cell receptor beta chains from one sample in a study of cytomegalovirus exposure and HLA in healthy donors. The method was immunoSEQ multiplex PCR; TCRdb's version includes in-frame clones alone and lacks a portion of them. This table holds around 120,000 clones. The source material was PBMCs. Receptors originate from a man aged 50-59 years in good health and CMV-seronegative. The CDR3 runs from the conserved cysteine through the conserved F or W. D genes are given only for firm matches.

d_gene	v_gene	j_gene	CDR3nt	CDR3aa
TRBD2	TRBV19	TRBJ2-1	TGTGCCAGTAGGGACCGTAGCGGGAGAGCCTACAATGAGCAGTTCTTC	CASRDRSGRAYNEQFF
NA	TRBV7-3	TRBJ2-2	TGTGCCAGCAGCTTGCGGACAGGGGAGCTGTTTTTT	CASSLRTGELFF
TRBD2	TRBV10-1	TRBJ2-2	TGCGCCAGCAGTGCCGGGACTAGAGGAACCGGGGAGCTGTTTTTT	CASSAGTRGTGELFF
NA	TRBV10-3	TRBJ1-2	TGTGCCATCGGGGGGACCGCTCTTGGCTACACCTTC	CAIGGTALGYTF
TRBD1	TRBV18	TRBJ2-2	TGTGCCAGCTCACCACCCGGACAGGGAGTTTTTATGAACACCGGGGAGCTGTTTTTT	CASSPPGQGVFMNTGELFF
TRBD2	TRBV5-5	TRBJ2-3	TGTGCCAGCAGCCCACGGACTAGCGGGGCCTCCTCTACGCAGTATTTT	CASSPRTSGASSTQYF
NA	TRBV5-1	TRBJ2-3	TGCGCCAGCAGCCGGGACTTCACAGATACGCAGTATTTT	CASSRDFTDTQYF
NA	TRBV30	TRBJ1-5	TGTGCCTGGGGACCCCCCCAGGGAATTTTAGGTCAGCCCCAGCATTTT	CAWGPPQGILGQPQHF
NA	TRBV18	TRBJ1-5	TGTGCCAGCTCACCACCCGGGGGTTTTAGTCAGCCCCAGCATTTT	CASSPPGGFSQPQHF
TRBD1	TRBV11-3	TRBJ2-7	TGTGCCAGCAGCTTAGAACAGGGGCCGACCTACGAGCAGTACTTC	CASSLEQGPTYEQYF
NA	TRBV15	TRBJ2-5	TGTGCCACCAGCAGAGGAGGAAGCGGAGGTAGCAAAGAGACCCAGTACTTC	CATSRGGSGGSKETQYF
TRBD1	TRBV7-2	TRBJ2-7	TGTGCCAGCAGCTTAAGGGCAGGGGGCGGCTACGAGCAGTACTTC	CASSLRAGGGYEQYF
NA	TRBV11-3	TRBJ2-6	TGTGCCAGCAGCTCTACTGGGGCCAACGTCCTGACTTTC	CASSSTGANVLTF
NA	TRBV6-6	TRBJ1-1	TGTGCCAGCAGTTACCCGGTGTCGGTCACTGAAGCTTTCTTT	CASSYPVSVTEAFF
TRBD1	TRBV7-2	TRBJ2-7	TGTGCCAGCAGCTCCGGGACAGGGACCACCTACGAGCAGTACTTC	CASSSGTGTTYEQYF
NA	TRBV5-4	TRBJ2-3	TGTGCCAGCAGCTTGAGCCAAGATACGCAGTATTTT	CASSLSQDTQYF
TRBD1	TRBV5-4	TRBJ2-7	TGTGCCAGCAGACGACAGGGGGCCTACGAGCAGTACTTC	CASRRQGAYEQYF
NA	TRBV5-5	TRBJ2-7	TGTGCCAGCAGCCGGGACAAGAACTACGAGCAGTACTTC	CASSRDKNYEQYF
TRBD2	TRBV5-1	TRBJ2-7	TGCGCCAGCAGCTTCTTGACGGGGGGCTACGAGCAGTACTTC	CASSFLTGGYEQYF
TRBD1	TRBV4-1	TRBJ2-7	TGCGCCAGCAGCATCCCAGGGGGCCGCTACGAGCAGTACTTC	CASSIPGGRYEQYF
NA	TRBV9	TRBJ1-1	TGTGCCAGCAGCCCGGGAATAAACACTGAAGCTTTCTTT	CASSPGINTEAFF
TRBD1	TRBV6-1	TRBJ1-2	TGTGCCAGCAGTGAAGTGGGACAGGGGATAAATGGCTACACCTTC	CASSEVGQGINGYTF
NA	TRBV11-3	TRBJ1-1	TGTGCCAGCAGCCCCCGGTCCGGGTTGAACACTGAAGCTTTCTTT	CASSPRSGLNTEAFF
NA	TRBV4-3	TRBJ1-1	TGCGCCAGCAGCCAGCAGTTCCTTAACACTGAAGCTTTCTTT	CASSQQFLNTEAFF
NA	TRBV5-1	TRBJ2-7	TGCGCCAGCAGCTCCACGTTAGGGGGTCTCGAGCAGTACTTC	CASSSTLGGLEQYF
TRBD1	TRBV7-2	TRBJ1-1	TGTGCCAGCAGCATGGCAGGGGGCTTTGGGGGAACTGAAGCTTTCTTT	CASSMAGGFGGTEAFF
NA	TRBV10-3	TRBJ1-3	TGTGCCATCAGTGGGGCAGGCTCCTCCGGAAACACCATATATTTT	CAISGAGSSGNTIYF
NA	TRBV11-2	TRBJ1-1	TGTGCCAGCCGAGTTTGGGCGGGCAGCAAGAACACTGAAGCTTTCTTT	CASRVWAGSKNTEAFF
NA	TRBV6-5	TRBJ1-2	TGTGCCAGCAGATCTGACACTTACTATGGCTACACCTTC	CASRSDTYYGYTF
TRBD1	TRBV18	TRBJ1-2	TGTGCCAGCTCTCCCCGGGACAGCGATGGCTACACCTTC	CASSPRDSDGYTF
NA	TRBV7-2	TRBJ1-5	TGTGCCAGCAGCTTATATTGGGGGCAGGATCAGCCCCAGCATTTT	CASSLYWGQDQPQHF
TRBD2	TRBV27	TRBJ2-2	TGTGCCACTGGACTAGCGGGAATAGTCGGGGAGCTGTTTTTT	CATGLAGIVGELFF
TRBD1	TRBV11-2	TRBJ2-7	TGTGCCAGCAGCGCCAACCGGGACAGCGCCTACGAGCAGTACTTC	CASSANRDSAYEQYF
NA	TRBV6-6	TRBJ2-7	TGTGCCAGCACCTCGGCCCAGGGGGGTTTCTACGAGCAGTACTTC	CASTSAQGGFYEQYF
TRBD2	TRBV5-1	TRBJ2-1	TGCGCCAGAGATACTAGCGTTCGGGTACACCGAAGCGGGAATGAGCAGTTCTTC	CARDTSVRVHRSGNEQFF
TRBD2	TRBV19	TRBJ2-1	TGTGCCAGTAGGGCTAGCGGGATACTCAATCAGCAGTTCTTC	CASRASGILNQQFF
NA	TRBV7-8	TRBJ1-5	TGTGCCAGCAGCTTAGAGCGCTCGGGCAATCAGCCCCAGCATTTT	CASSLERSGNQPQHF
NA	TRBV19	TRBJ2-7	TGTGCCAGTAGCGAGAGGGCAGGGGCCTGGGGGGAGCAGTACTTC	CASSERAGAWGEQYF
TRBD2	TRBV7-9	TRBJ2-2	TGTGCCAGCAGCTTAGAGACGGGGGGGCCCGGGGAGCTGTTTTTT	CASSLETGGPGELFF
TRBD1	TRBV4-3	TRBJ2-1	TGCGCCAGCAGCCAAGACCGGGACAGGGTCTACAATGAGCAGTTCTTC	CASSQDRDRVYNEQFF
TRBD2	TRBV5-6	TRBJ2-7	TGTGCCAGCAGCCTGGGACTAGCGGGGTCCTACGAGCAGTACTTC	CASSLGLAGSYEQYF
TRBD2	TRBV4-3	TRBJ2-7	TGCGCCAGCAGCCAAGATCCTAGCGGGGCACTTGGCTCCTACGAGCAGTACTTC	CASSQDPSGALGSYEQYF
TRBD1	TRBV6-6	TRBJ2-7	TGTGCCAGCGGGGCAGGGGGCTACGAGCAGTACTTC	CASGAGGYEQYF
TRBD1	TRBV2	TRBJ1-1	TGTGCCAGCTCCCAACAGGGGCCGAACACTGAAGCTTTCTTT	CASSQQGPNTEAFF
TRBD2	TRBV18	TRBJ2-1	TGTGCCAGCTCAGAACTAGCGGGATCCTACAATGAGCAGTTCTTC	CASSELAGSYNEQFF
NA	TRBV9	TRBJ2-5	TGTGCCAGCAGCGAACAGGACCAAGAGACCCAGTACTTC	CASSEQDQETQYF
NA	TRBV11-3	TRBJ2-7	TGTGCCAGCAGCCCGGACTTGTTCTCCTACGAGCAGTACTTC	CASSPDLFSYEQYF
NA	TRBV6-1	TRBJ1-3	TGTGCCAGCAGTGAAGCCGGGGGGCTCTCTGGAAACACCATATATTTT	CASSEAGGLSGNTIYF
NA	TRBV5-1	TRBJ2-3	TGCGCCAGCGCTAAGACTAAGGGGGTAGGCACAGATACGCAGTATTTT	CASAKTKGVGTDTQYF
NA	TRBV4-3	TRBJ1-5	TGCGCCAGCAGCCAAGGGCGGGGGGCAAGTCAGCCCCAGCATTTT	CASSQGRGASQPQHF
NA	TRBV4-1	TRBJ1-4	TGCGCCAGCAGCCCCGTTGGGTACATTGGCAGGGCGCCGAATGAAAAACTGTTTTTT	CASSPVGYIGRAPNEKLFF
NA	TRBV30	TRBJ2-1	TGTGCCTGGAGCCCTGGACTGGCGAATGAGCAGTTCTTC	CAWSPGLANEQFF
TRBD1	TRBV5-4	TRBJ2-7	TGTGCCAGCAGCCGCCCAAAGGGGACAGGGCCGCTCGAGCAGTACTTC	CASSRPKGTGPLEQYF